This T cell receptor beta chain emerged from a study of CD8 T cells in Susac syndrome. V lost 4 bases and J 4 bases, leaving 14 bases between the germline ends. The CDR3 consists of 14 residues. Per germline, CDR1 LGHNA and CDR2 YSLEER. Details on this clonotype: As yet, its antigen is unknown.

The T cells that were sequenced for TCR beta were CD8+ and CD4+ cells from blood. After extraction with the RNeasy kit, roughly 0.45 to 1 ug of the RNA was reverse transcribed using random hexamers. One entry per CDR3 protein results from TCRdb running MiXCR on the immunoSEQ multiplex PCR reads. The sample yields 100,000 to 150,000 distinct CDR3 sequences, about 93% seen once. Study-level findings and limits: By the study's own acknowledgment, its TCR sequencing and HLA analysis included relatively few individuals.

The rearrangement uses TRBV4-3 and TRBJ2-7; D uncertain. Sequencing was performed on CD4+ T cells from PBMCs. This receptor was obtained from a human donor in good health. The CDR3 DNA reads TGCGCCAGCAGCCGAGTAAGGGCCTCTTACGAGCAGTACTTC. It yields the protein CASSRVRASYEQYF.